This entry lists 2 T cell receptor beta chains sequenced from one sample in a study of T cell repertoires in cytomegalovirus infection. These receptors' antigens are unknown. TCRdb itself ran the reads through MiXCR, one entry per CDR3 protein. The data contain roughly 160,000 distinct CDR3 sequences, 20% to 25% of them singletons. The specimen comprised CD8+ T cells from cultured PBMCs, sampled from culture after CMV antigen stimulation. The receptors shown here come from a human donor in good health (CMV status not recorded). Some clones in this sample may be carry-over from other donors' samples.

V and J are TRBV5-1 and TRBJ1-1; no clear D gene. The CDR3 covers 15 residues. The ends were cut back, 3 bases at V and 5 bases at J, with 17 bases in the middle. The germline V gene encodes CDR1 SGHRS and CDR2 YFSETQ. In DNA, the CDR3 is TGCGCCAGCAGCTCCCGGGCGAAGGGAAATACTGAAGCTTTCTTT. Translated, it gives CASSSRAKGNTEAFF. Looking up the rest from reference TRBV5-1 and TRBJ1-1 gives the full variable domain: KAGVTQTPRYLIKTRGQQVTLSCSPISGHRSVSWYQQTPGQGLQFLFEYFSETQRNKGNFPGRFSGRQFSNSRSEMNVSTLELGDSALYLCASSSRAKGNTEAFFGQGTRLTVV.

This clonotype was seen many times. V is TRBV6-4 and J is TRBJ2-6, with TRBD1 matching 7 bases. In germline, CDR1 is MRHNA, CDR2 SNTAGT. CDR3 length: 16 residues. The ends lost 8 bases at V and 0 bases at J; junction bases unmatched: 7. CDR3 in DNA: TGTGCCAGCGGGCCAGGGGGTAACTCTGGGGCCAACGTCCTGACTTTC. It encodes CASGPGGNSGANVLTF.